A single sample gave rise to the 19 T cell receptor beta chains below, sequenced in a study of response to subunit inactivated influenza vaccine. TCRdb re-called the RT-PCR reads with MiXCR, one entry per CDR3 protein. The sample carries some 570,000 distinct CDR3 sequences, about 10% recorded once. These data were also reused for a study on T cells expressing NK-cell markers. That investigation notes: TCR beta libraries carry UMIs added by 5'RACE template switching.

Sequenced material: PBMCs from blood, taken on the day of vaccination. These receptors were taken from a man in his forties or fifties who received an inactivated influenza vaccine.

This clonotype was observed at least ten times. The gene calls are TRBV5-1 and TRBJ2-2, with TRBD1 as a possible D gene (5 bases). Germline V gene sequence: CDR1 SGHRS, CDR2 YFSETQ. V was pared by 2 bases and J by 6 bases, with 11 bases between. This CDR3 is 14 amino acids long. Here the CDR3 reads CASSFAQGSGELFF. In DNA, the CDR3 is TGCGCCAGCAGCTTTGCCCAGGGATCCGGGGAGCTGTTTTTT.

This chain connects TRBV5-4 to TRBJ2-7, with 8 nucleotides matching TRBD1. J was trimmed by 2 bases and V by 4 bases; bases with no gene match: 8. From germline, CDR1 is SGHNT and CDR2 YYREEE (reference sequence). The CDR3 is 15 amino acids. CDR3 sequence reads: CASSPGTGKAYEQYF. The CDR3 DNA sequence: TGTGCCAGCAGCCCAGGGACAGGAAAAGCCTACGAGCAGTACTTC.

This clonotype showed up just a few times. The V call is TRBV14, the J call TRBJ2-5; D gene unclear. The V gene's germline CDR1 is SGHDN and CDR2 FVKESK. V lost 1 base, J lost 5 bases, and 14 bases lay in between. There are 15 residues in the CDR3. Here the CDR3 reads CASSQAGWAGETQYF. CDR3 in DNA: TGTGCCAGCAGCCAAGCAGGCTGGGCCGGGGAGACCCAGTACTTC.

The gene calls are TRBV7-9 and TRBJ2-7, with D possibly TRBD1 on 6 matching bases. Trimming stripped 3 bases from V and 5 bases from J, with 11 bases between. Germline V lookup: CDR1 SEHNR, CDR2 FQNEAQ (reference sequence). The CDR3 spans 13 residues. The CDR3 region has the DNA TGTGCCAGCAGCTTGGACAGCCCCCACGAGCAGTACTTC. Its translation: CASSLDSPHEQYF.

This clonotype was observed a handful of times. The gene calls are TRBV24-1 and TRBJ2-7, with D uncertain. Germline V CDR1 and CDR2: KGHDR, SFDVKD. The CDR3 is made up of 13 amino acids. V shed 2 bases and J shed 0 bases, with 4 bases lying between them. CDR3 bases: TGTGCCACCAGTGATTGGGACTCCTACGAGCAGTACTTC. The encoded protein is CATSDWDSYEQYF.

The CDR3 coding sequence is TGTGCCAGCAGCTTAGTCCCAGGGTCGGAGCAGTACTTC. Amino acids: CASSLVPGSEQYF. The rearrangement uses TRBV7-2 and TRBJ2-7, with TRBD1 as a possible D gene (5 bases). The V end lost 1 base, the J end lost 7 bases, and 11 bases lay between the germline ends. The germline V gene encodes CDR1 SGHTA and CDR2 FQGNSA. The CDR3 covers 13 residues.

V is TRBV11-2 and J is TRBJ2-2; no firm D call. The germline V gene encodes CDR1 SGHAT and CDR2 FQNNGV. The ends were cut back, 0 bases at V and 5 bases at J, with 10 bases in the middle. This CDR3 contains 15 residues. CDR3 DNA: TGTGCCAGCAGCTTAGACCCAGTTCAGACCGGGGAGCTGTTTTTT. Translating it yields CASSLDPVQTGELFF.

This chain uses TRBV2 with TRBJ1-5; TRBD1 matches at 7 bases. V was pared by 5 bases and J by 0 bases, with 4 bases of the junction left unmatched. Germline values: CDR1 SNHLY, CDR2 FYNNEI. CDR3 length equals 15 residues. The CDR3 region is CASSSGQISNQPQHF. CDR3 DNA: TGTGCCAGCAGTTCGGGACAGATTAGCAATCAGCCCCAGCATTTT.

In this sample, this clonotype turned up a few times. The rearrangement links TRBV6-2 or TRBV6-3 to TRBJ1-1; possibly TRBD1 for D (5 bases). Germline V lookup: CDR1 MNHEY, CDR2 SVGEGT. Between the trimmed V and J ends, which lost 7 bases and 1 base, there was a span of 13 bases. The CDR3 contains 14 residues. The CDR3 here is CASKEYQGNTEAFF. Here the CDR3 DNA reads TGTGCCAGCAAAGAATACCAGGGGAACACTGAAGCTTTCTTT.

The rearrangement uses TRBV24-1 and TRBJ2-1, with 8 positions matching TRBD1. This CDR3 spans 16 amino acids. With V trimmed by 4 bases and J by 4 bases, 8 bases remained unmatched. CDR1 and CDR2 (germline): KGHDR, SFDVKD. CDR3 in amino acids: CATSDSGTGLYNEQFF. Written as DNA, the CDR3 is TGTGCCACCAGTGACTCCGGGACAGGCTTATACAATGAGCAGTTCTTC.

This clonotype was recorded a few times. The chain has TRBV20-1 and TRBJ2-7; 8 nucleotides agree with TRBD2. Germline CDR1 and CDR2: DFQATT and SNEGSKA (reference sequence). This CDR3 region has 12 residues. With 5 bases clipped from V and 3 bases from J, the junction kept 3 bases outside the gene matches. The CDR3 sequence: CSARTSSYEQYF. CDR3 bases: TGCAGTGCTCGGACTAGCAGCTACGAGCAGTACTTC.

This clonotype was counted between two and nine times. This chain uses TRBV10-3 with TRBJ2-3; D is possibly TRBD2 (7 bases). This CDR3 spans 15 amino acids. V lost 3 bases to trimming and J lost 3 bases, with 13 bases between them. Germline V lookup: CDR1 ENHRY, CDR2 SYGVKD. CDR3 protein: CAISDRRGRTDTQYF. DNA of the CDR3: TGTGCCATCAGTGATCGGCGGGGGCGGACAGATACGCAGTATTTT.

The chain joins TRBV29-1 to TRBJ2-7, with D uncertain. CDR3 length: 12 amino acids. Deletions cut 8 bases from V and 0 bases from J, with 11 bases between. Germline values: CDR1 SQVTM, CDR2 ANQGSEA. As DNA, the CDR3 is TGCAGCCCAATCAGGCCCTCCTACGAGCAGTACTTC. Translating gives CSPIRPSYEQYF.

This clonotype was seen more than once but under ten times. The chain couples TRBV20-1 to TRBJ2-1; 7 bases are shared with TRBD2. V was clipped by 0 bases and J by 4 bases; unmatched bases: 6. Germline V gene sequence: CDR1 DFQATT, CDR2 SNEGSKA (reference sequence). The CDR3 totals 15 residues. The CDR3 nucleotides are TGCAGTGCTAGAGACGCCGGGACTAATTACAATGAGCAGTTCTTC. Amino acids: CSARDAGTNYNEQFF.

This chain connects TRBV25-1 to TRBJ2-5, with TRBD2 matching 7 bases. This CDR3 spans 16 amino acids. The germline CDR1 and CDR2 sequences are MGHDK and SYGVNS. The V and J ends lost 4 bases and 1 base, in that order; junction bases with no gene match: 9. The CDR3 bases are TGTGCCAGCAGTGCTCTAGCGGCGCCGATCCAAGAGACCCAGTACTTC. This gives the protein CASSALAAPIQETQYF.

This clonotype was detected ten times or more. V is TRBV29-1 and J is TRBJ2-1; 11 bases map to TRBD2. V was pared by 0 bases and J by 5 bases, with 3 bases of the junction left unmatched. This CDR3 comprises 15 residues. Looked up from germline, CDR1 is SQVTM and CDR2 is ANQGSEA. The CDR3 bases are TGCAGCGTTGAAGATCTAGCGGGAGGTCACAATGAGCAGTTCTTC. Encoded protein: CSVEDLAGGHNEQFF.

This clonotype was picked up many times. This chain joins TRBV29-1 and TRBJ1-2; tentative D call: TRBD1 (5 bases). Germline loops: CDR1 SQVTM, CDR2 ANQGSEA. The V and J ends lost 8 bases and 6 bases respectively, with 19 bases between them. The CDR3 spans 13 residues. The DNA of the CDR3 is TGCAGCTTCGCCGGGGGGGAGGGTAATGGCTACACCTTC. Translating gives CSFAGGEGNGYTF.

This sequence joins TRBV9 and TRBJ1-2, with 9 bases that match TRBD1. CDR3 size: 15 residues. V shed 0 bases, J shed 4 bases, and the junction held 4 bases outside the gene matches. Germline-derived CDR1 and CDR2 are SGDLS and YYNGEE. The DNA of the CDR3 is TGTGCCAGCAGCGTAGACGGACAGGGGACCTATGGCTACACCTTC. It encodes CASSVDGQGTYGYTF. The entire variable domain, with the rest obtained from reference TRBV9 and TRBJ1-2, is as follows: DSGVTQTPKHLITATGQRVTLRCSPRSGDLSVYWYQQSLDQGLQFLIQYYNGEERAKGNILERFSAQQFPDLHSELNLSSLELGDSALYFCASSVDGQGTYGYTFGSGTRLTVV.

This clonotype was counted at least ten times. V is TRBV6-2 or TRBV6-3 and J is TRBJ2-7, with TRBD1 matching over 10 bases. Germline-derived CDR1 and CDR2 are MNHEY and SVGEGT. The J segment lost 5 bases and the V segment lost 6 bases, leaving 7 bases of the junction unmatched. CDR3 length equals 14 residues. CDR3 DNA sequence: TGTGCCAGCAGATCCGGGACAGGGGTCCACGAGCAGTACTTC. Protein product: CASRSGTGVHEQYF.